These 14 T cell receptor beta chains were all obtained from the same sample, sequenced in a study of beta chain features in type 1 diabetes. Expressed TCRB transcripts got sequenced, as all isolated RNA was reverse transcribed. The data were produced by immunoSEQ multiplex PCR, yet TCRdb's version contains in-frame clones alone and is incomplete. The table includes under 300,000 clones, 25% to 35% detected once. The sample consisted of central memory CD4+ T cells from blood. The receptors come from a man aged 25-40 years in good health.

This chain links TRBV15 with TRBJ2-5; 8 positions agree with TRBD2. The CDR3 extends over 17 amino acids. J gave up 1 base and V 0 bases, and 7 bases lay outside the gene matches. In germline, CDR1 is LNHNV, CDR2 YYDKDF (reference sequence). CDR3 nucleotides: TGTGCCACCAGCAGAGATGACAAGCGGGGGTTCCAAGAGACCCAGTACTTC. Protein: CATSRDDKRGFQETQYF.

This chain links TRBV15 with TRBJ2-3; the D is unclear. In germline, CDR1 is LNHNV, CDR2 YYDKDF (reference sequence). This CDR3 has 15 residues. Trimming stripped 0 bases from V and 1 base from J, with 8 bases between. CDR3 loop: CATSRDSGGTDTQYF. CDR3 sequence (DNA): TGTGCCACCAGCAGAGACTCTGGGGGCACAGATACGCAGTATTTT.

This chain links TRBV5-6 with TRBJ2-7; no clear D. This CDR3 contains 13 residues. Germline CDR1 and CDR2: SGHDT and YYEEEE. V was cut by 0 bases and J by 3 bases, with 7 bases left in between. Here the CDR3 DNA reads TGTGCCAGCAGCTTGGTCAGGAGCTACGAGCAGTACTTC. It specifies CASSLVRSYEQYF.

This CDR3 reads CASRPRTGTYGYTF. The CDR3 DNA reads TGTGCCAGCAGACCCCGAACAGGGACCTATGGCTACACCTTC. The chain carries TRBV6-5 and TRBJ1-2; maybe TRBD1 (6 bases). The CDR3 is 14 residues long. Germline CDR1 reads MNHEY; CDR2 reads SVGAGI. Deletions cut 6 bases from V and 4 bases from J, with 15 bases between.

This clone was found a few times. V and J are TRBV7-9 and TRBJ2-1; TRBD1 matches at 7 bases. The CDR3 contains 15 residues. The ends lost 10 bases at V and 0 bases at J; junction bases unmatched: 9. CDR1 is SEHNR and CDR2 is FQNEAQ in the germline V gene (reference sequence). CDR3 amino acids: CAITPGQLSYNEQFF. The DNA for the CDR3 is TGTGCCATTACCCCGGGACAGCTCTCCTACAATGAGCAGTTCTTC.

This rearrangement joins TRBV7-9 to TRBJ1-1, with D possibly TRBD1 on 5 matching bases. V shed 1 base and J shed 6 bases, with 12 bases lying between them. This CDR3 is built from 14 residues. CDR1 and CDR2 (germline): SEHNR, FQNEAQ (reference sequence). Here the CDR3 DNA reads TGTGCCAGCAGCTTAGACCAACAGGTCTCTGAAGCTTTCTTT. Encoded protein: CASSLDQQVSEAFF. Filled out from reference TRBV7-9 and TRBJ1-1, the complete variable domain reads DTGVSQNPRHKITKRGQNVTFRCDPISEHNRLYWYRQTLGQGPEFLTYFQNEAQLEKSRLLSDRFSAERPKGSFSTLEIQRTEQGDSAMYLCASSLDQQVSEAFFGQGTRLTVV.

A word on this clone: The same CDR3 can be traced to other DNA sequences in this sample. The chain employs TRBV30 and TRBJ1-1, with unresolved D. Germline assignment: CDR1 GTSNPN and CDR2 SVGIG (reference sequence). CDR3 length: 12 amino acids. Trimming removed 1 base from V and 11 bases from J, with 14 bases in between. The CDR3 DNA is TGTGCCTGGAGTGCCACCGTAGGTGAGGCTTTCTTT. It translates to CAWSATVGEAFF.

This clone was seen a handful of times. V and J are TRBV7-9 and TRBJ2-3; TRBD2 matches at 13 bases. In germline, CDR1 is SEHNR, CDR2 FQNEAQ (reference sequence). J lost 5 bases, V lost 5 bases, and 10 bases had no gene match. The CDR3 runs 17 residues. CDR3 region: CASSPGLAGEVIDTQYF. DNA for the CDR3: TGTGCCAGCAGCCCTGGACTAGCGGGAGAGGTAATAGATACGCAGTATTTT.

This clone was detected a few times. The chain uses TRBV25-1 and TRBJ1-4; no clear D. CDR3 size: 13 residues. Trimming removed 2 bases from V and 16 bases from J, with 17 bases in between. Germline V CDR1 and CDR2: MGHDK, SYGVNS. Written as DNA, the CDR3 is TGTGCCAGCAGTGAAGGGTTGCGGCCCGCCGAGTTTTTT. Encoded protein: CASSEGLRPAEFF.

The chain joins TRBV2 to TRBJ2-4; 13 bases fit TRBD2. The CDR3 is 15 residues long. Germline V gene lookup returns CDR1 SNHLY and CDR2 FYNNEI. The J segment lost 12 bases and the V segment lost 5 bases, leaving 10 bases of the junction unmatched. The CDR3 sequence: CASSFRTSGGGDQYF. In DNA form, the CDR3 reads TGTGCCAGCAGTTTCCGGACTAGCGGGGGTGGAGATCAGTACTTC.

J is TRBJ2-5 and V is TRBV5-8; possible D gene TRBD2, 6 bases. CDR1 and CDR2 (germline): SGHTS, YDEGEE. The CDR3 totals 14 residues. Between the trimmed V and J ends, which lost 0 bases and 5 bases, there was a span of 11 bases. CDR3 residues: CASSLDGSRETQYF. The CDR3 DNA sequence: TGTGCCAGCAGCTTGGACGGGAGTCGGGAGACCCAGTACTTC. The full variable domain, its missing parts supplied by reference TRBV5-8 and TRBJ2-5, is EAGVTQSPTHLIKTRGQQATLRCSPISGHTSVYWYQQALGLGLQFLLWYDEGEERNRGNFPPRFSGRQFPNYSSELNVNALELEDSALYLCASSLDGSRETQYFGPGTRLLVL.

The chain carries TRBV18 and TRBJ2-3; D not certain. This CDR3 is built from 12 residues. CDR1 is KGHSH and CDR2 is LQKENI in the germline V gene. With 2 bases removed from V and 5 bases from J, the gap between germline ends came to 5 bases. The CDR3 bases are TGTGCCAGCTCACCATACAGAGATACGCAGTATTTT. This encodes CASSPYRDTQYF.

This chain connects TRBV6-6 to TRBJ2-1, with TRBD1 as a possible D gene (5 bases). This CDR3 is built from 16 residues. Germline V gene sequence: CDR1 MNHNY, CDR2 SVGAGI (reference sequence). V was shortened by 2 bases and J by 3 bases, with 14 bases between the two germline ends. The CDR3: CASSYPQGLDYNEQFF. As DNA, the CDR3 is TGTGCCAGCAGTTACCCCCAGGGTTTGGACTACAATGAGCAGTTCTTC.

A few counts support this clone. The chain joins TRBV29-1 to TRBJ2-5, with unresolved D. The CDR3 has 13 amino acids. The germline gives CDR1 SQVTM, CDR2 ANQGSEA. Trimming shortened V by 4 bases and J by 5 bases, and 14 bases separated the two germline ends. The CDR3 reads CSVVEGFGETQYF. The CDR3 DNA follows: TGCAGCGTTGTTGAAGGGTTTGGGGAGACCCAGTACTTC.